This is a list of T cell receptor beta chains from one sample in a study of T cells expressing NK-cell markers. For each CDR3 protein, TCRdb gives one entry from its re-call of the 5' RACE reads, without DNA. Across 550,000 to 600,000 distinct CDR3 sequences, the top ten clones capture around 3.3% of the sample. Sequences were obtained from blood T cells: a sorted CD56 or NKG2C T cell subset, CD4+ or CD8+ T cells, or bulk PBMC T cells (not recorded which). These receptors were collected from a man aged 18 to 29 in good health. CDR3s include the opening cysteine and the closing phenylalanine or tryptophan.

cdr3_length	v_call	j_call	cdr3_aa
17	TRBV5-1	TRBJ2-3	CASSLGLAGVAGDTQYF
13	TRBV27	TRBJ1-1	CASSLRDTYSAFF
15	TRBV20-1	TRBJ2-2	CSGTRGQTRTGELFF
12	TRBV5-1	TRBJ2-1	CASSPEGVMQFF
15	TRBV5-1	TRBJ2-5	CASSGVRRATETQYF
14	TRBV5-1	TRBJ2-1	CASSLALDTNEQFF
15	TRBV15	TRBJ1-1	CATSRDDGDPTEAFF
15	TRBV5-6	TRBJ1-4	CASSLVEQGREKLFF
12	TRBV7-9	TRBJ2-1	CGAGTSDHEQFF
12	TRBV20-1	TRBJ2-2	CSAGKNTGELFF
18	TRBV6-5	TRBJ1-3	CASRPLTTATDTGNTIYF
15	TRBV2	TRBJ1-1	CASSVGVDRDTEAFF
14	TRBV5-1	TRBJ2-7	CASSLAGSGYEQYF
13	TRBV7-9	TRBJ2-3	CASSLVGFHTQYF
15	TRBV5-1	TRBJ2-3	CASSLPGPGTDTQYF
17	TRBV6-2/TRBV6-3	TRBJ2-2	CASSYVLGLVSAGELFF
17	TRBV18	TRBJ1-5	CASSPLGGLGGGQPQHF
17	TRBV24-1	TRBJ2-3	CATSDPGESPRLDTQYF